This section outlines one T cell receptor beta chain sequence together with its context. The CDR3 runs to 16 residues. In germline, CDR1 is SGHVS, CDR2 FQNEAQ. The V gene lost 1 base and the J gene lost 0 bases, with 12 bases spanning the gap. The data stem from a study of blood T cell repertoires in COVID-19. Profiling relied on immunoSEQ multiplex PCR, and the TCRdb table lists in-frame clones only, not all of them. This table has about 140,000 clones, around 72% appearing once. The clonotype comes from a woman aged 60-70 years with acute or convalescent COVID-19. The chain employs TRBV7-8 and TRBJ1-2; no definite D call. The source material was peripheral blood. CDR3 nucleotide sequence: TGTGCCAGCAGCTTAGAAAGCGGCCTTGCTAACTATGGCTACACCTTC. Its protein product is CASSLESGLANYGYTF.